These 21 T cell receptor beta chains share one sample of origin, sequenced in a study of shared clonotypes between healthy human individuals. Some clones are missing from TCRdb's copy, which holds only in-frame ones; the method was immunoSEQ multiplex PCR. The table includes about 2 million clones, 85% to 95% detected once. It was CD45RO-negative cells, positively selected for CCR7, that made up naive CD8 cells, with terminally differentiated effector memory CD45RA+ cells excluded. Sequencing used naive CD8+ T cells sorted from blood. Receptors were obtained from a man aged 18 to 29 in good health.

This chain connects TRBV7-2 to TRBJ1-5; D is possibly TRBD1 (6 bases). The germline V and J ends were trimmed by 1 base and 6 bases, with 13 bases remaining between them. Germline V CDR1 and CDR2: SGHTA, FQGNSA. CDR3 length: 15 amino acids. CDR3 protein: CASSLEGGGLQPQHF. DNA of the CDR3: TGTGCCAGCAGCTTAGAGGGGGGTGGCCTTCAGCCCCAGCATTTT.

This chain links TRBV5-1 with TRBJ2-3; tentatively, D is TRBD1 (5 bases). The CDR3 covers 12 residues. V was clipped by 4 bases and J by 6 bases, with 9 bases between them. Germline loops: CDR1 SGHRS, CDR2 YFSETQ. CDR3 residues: CASSPDMDTQYF. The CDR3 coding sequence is TGCGCCAGCAGCCCGGACATGGATACGCAGTATTTT.

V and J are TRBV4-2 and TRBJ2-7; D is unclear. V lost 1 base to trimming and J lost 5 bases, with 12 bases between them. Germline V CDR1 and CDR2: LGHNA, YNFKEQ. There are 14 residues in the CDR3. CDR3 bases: TGTGCCAGCAGCCAAGTGGGTTACGATGACGAGCAGTACTTC. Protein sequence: CASSQVGYDDEQYF.

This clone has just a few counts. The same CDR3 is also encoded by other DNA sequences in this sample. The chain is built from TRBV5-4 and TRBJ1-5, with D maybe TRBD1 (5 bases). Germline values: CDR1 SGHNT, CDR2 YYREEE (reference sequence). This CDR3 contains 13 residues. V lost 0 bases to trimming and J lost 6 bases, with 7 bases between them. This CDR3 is CASSLDRGQPQHF. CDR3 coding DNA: TGTGCCAGCAGCTTGGATAGGGGTCAGCCCCAGCATTTT.

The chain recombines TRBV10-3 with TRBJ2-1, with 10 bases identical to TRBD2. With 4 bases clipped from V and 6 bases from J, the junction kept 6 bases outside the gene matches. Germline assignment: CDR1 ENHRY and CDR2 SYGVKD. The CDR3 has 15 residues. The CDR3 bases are TGTGCCATCAGTGGGAGCGGGAGGGCCTCCAATGAGCAGTTCTTC. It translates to CAISGSGRASNEQFF.

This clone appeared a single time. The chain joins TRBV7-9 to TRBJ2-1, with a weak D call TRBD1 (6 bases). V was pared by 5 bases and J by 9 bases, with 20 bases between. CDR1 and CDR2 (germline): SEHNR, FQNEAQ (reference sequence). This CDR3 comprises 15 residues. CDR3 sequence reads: CASSRPWGPVGEQFF. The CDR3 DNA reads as TGTGCCAGCAGCCGACCCTGGGGGCCGGTGGGTGAGCAGTTCTTC.

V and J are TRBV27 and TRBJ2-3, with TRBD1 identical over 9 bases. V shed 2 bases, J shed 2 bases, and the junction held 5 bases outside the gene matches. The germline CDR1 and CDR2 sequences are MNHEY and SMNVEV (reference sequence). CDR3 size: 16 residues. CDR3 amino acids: CASSLRRDRATDTQYF. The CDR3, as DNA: TGTGCCAGCAGTTTACGGCGGGACAGGGCCACAGATACGCAGTATTTT.

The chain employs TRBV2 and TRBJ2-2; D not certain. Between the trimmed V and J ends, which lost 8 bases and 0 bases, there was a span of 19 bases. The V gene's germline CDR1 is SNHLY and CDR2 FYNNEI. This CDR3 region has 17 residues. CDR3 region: CASPTKAILTNTGELFF. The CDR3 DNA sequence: TGTGCCAGCCCGACAAAGGCGATCCTGACGAACACCGGGGAGCTGTTTTTT.

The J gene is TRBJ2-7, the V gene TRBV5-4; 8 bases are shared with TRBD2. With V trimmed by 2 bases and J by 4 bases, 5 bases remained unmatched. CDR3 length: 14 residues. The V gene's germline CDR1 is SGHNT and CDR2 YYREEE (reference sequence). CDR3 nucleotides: TGTGCCAGCAGCTTAGCGGGAGCGGAATACGAGCAGTACTTC. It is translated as CASSLAGAEYEQYF.

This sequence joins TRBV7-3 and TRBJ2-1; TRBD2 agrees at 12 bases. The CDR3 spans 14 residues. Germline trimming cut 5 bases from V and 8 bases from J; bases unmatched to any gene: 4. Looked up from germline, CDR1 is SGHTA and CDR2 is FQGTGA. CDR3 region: CASSPTSGGDEQFF. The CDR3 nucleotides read TGTGCCAGCAGCCCGACTAGCGGGGGTGATGAGCAGTTCTTC.

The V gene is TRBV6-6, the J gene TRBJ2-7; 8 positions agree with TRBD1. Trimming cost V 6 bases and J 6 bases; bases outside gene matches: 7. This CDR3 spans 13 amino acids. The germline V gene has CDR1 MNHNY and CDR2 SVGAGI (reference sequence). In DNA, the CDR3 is TGTGCCAGCAGATCTCAGGGGGCGGGCGAGCAGTACTTC. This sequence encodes CASRSQGAGEQYF.

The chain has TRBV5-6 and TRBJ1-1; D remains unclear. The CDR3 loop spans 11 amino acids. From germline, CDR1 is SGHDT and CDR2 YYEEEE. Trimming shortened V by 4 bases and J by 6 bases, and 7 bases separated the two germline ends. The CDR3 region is CASSVAAEAFF. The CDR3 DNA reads TGTGCCAGCAGCGTCGCGGCTGAAGCTTTCTTT.

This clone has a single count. The CDR3 sequence: CASSLYQGEGAGELFF. DNA of the CDR3: TGTGCCAGCAGCTTATACCAGGGCGAAGGGGCCGGGGAGCTGTTTTTT. The chain uses TRBV11-2 and TRBJ2-2, with D perhaps matching TRBD1 (5 bases). Germline assignment: CDR1 SGHAT and CDR2 FQNNGV. V lost 2 bases and J lost 6, with 16 bases in between. There are 16 residues in the CDR3. The full variable domain, its missing parts supplied by reference TRBV11-2 and TRBJ2-2, is EAGVAQSPRYKIIEKRQSVAFWCNPISGHATLYWYQQILGQGPKLLIQFQNNGVVDDSQLPKDRFSAERLKGVDSTLKIQPAKLEDSAVYLCASSLYQGEGAGELFFGEGSRLTVL.

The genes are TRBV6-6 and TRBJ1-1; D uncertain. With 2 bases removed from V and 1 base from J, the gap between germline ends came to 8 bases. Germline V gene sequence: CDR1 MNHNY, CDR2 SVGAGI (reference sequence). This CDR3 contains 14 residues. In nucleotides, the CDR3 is TGTGCCAGCAGTTACACCTTACAGAACACTGAAGCTTTCTTT. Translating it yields CASSYTLQNTEAFF.

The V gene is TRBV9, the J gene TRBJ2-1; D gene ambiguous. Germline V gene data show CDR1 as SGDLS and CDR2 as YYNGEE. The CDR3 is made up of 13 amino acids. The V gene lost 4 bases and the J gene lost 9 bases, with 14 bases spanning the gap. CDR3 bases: TGTGCCAGCAGCTCACGACTGAATTTTGAGCAGTTCTTC. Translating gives CASSSRLNFEQFF. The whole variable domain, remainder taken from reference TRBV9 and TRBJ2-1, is DSGVTQTPKHLITATGQRVTLRCSPRSGDLSVYWYQQSLDQGLQFLIQYYNGEERAKGNILERFSAQQFPDLHSELNLSSLELGDSALYFCASSSRLNFEQFFGPGTRLTVL.

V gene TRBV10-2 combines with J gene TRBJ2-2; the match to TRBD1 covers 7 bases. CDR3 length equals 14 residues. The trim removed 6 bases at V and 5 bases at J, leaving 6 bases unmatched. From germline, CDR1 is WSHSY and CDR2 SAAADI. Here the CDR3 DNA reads TGCGCCAGCAGCTTCGGACAGGAGACCGGGGAGCTGTTTTTT. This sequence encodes CASSFGQETGELFF.

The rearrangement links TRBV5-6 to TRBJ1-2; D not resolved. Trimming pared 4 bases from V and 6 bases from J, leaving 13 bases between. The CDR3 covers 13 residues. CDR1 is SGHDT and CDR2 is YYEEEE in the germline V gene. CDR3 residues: CASSNGREDGYTF. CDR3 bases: TGTGCCAGCAGCAACGGACGGGAGGATGGCTACACCTTC.

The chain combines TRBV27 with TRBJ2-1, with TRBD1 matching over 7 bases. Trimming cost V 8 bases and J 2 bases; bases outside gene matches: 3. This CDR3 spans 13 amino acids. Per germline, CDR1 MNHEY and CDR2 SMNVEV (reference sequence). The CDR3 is CASSQGAYNEQFF. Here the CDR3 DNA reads TGTGCCAGCTCCCAGGGGGCCTACAATGAGCAGTTCTTC.

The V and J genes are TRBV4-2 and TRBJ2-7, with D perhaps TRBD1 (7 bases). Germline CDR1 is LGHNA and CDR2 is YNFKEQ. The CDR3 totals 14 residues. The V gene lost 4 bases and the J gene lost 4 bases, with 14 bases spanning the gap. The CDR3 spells CASSPQGGSYEQYF. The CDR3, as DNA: TGTGCCAGCAGCCCCCAGGGGGGAAGTTACGAGCAGTACTTC.

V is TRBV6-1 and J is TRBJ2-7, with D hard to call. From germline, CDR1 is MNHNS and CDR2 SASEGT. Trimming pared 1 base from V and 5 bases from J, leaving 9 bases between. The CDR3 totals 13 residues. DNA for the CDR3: TGTGCCAGCAGTGAAGTTAGTTCCCACGAGCAGTACTTC. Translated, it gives CASSEVSSHEQYF.

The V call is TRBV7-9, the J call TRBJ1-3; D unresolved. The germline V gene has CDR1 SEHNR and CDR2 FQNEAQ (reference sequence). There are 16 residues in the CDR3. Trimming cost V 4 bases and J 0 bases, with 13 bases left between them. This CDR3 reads CASSSRTGSSGNTIYF. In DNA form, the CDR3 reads TGTGCCAGCAGCTCCCGGACGGGGAGCTCTGGAAACACCATATATTTT.